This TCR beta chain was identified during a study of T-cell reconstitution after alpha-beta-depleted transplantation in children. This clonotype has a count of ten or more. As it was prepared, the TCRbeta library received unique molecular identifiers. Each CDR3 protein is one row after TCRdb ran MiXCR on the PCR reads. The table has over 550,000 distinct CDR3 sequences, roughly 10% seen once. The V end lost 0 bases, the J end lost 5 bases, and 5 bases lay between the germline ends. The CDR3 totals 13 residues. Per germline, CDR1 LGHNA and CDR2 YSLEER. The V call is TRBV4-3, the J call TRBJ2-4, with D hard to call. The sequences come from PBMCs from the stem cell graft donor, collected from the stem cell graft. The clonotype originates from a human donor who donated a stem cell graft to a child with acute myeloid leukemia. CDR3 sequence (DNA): TGCGCCAGCAGCCAAGATCGAGAAAACATTCAGTACTTC. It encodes CASSQDRENIQYF.